A selection of T cell receptor beta chains follows, all from one sample in a study of regulatory T cells in long-lasting Graves disease. MiXCR, run by TCRdb on the multiplex PCR reads, gives a single entry per CDR3 protein. Among 500,000 to 800,000 distinct CDR3 sequences listed, about 30% were seen once. The sequencing used peripheral blood mononuclear cells (PBMCs), collected when the disease was refractory, from a patient treated with antithyroid drugs. The receptor source for this set is a female donor with Graves disease. Each CDR3 is given with its conserved first and last residue. The order of the fields is V gene, J gene, CDR3 length, CDR3 protein.

V gene: TRBV7-9; J gene: TRBJ2-5; CDR3 length: 17; CDR3 protein: CASSLGTSGRRQETQYF
V gene: TRBV20-1; J gene: TRBJ1-2; CDR3 length: 12; CDR3 protein: CSASDPFEGYTF
V gene: TRBV19; J gene: TRBJ2-7; CDR3 length: 15; CDR3 protein: CASSIGSTPLWEQYF
V gene: TRBV10-3; J gene: TRBJ1-2; CDR3 length: 13; CDR3 protein: CAISPQGFYGYTF
V gene: TRBV7-7; J gene: TRBJ2-1; CDR3 length: 15; CDR3 protein: CASSSGTTNLNEQFF
V gene: TRBV2; J gene: TRBJ1-2; CDR3 length: 13; CDR3 protein: CASRGQGTYGYTF
V gene: TRBV11-1; J gene: TRBJ2-3; CDR3 length: 17; CDR3 protein: CASSNYGLAGGLDTQYF
V gene: TRBV11-2; J gene: TRBJ2-7; CDR3 length: 14; CDR3 protein: CASSIGTGGYEQYF
V gene: TRBV28; J gene: TRBJ1-4; CDR3 length: 15; CDR3 protein: CASSPRTPANEKLFF
V gene: TRBV6-1; J gene: TRBJ2-7; CDR3 length: 11; CDR3 protein: CASGAVWEQYF
V gene: TRBV28; J gene: TRBJ2-7; CDR3 length: 14; CDR3 protein: CASRREQAAYEQYF
V gene: TRBV30; J gene: TRBJ1-2; CDR3 length: 13; CDR3 protein: CAWSVNRGYGYTF
V gene: TRBV5-6; J gene: TRBJ2-7; CDR3 length: 15; CDR3 protein: CASNPTDPSSYEQYF
V gene: TRBV27; J gene: TRBJ2-7; CDR3 length: 16; CDR3 protein: CASSFESVRPTDEQYF
V gene: TRBV6-2/TRBV6-3; J gene: TRBJ2-3; CDR3 length: 16; CDR3 protein: CASSYSTGSSTDTQYF
V gene: TRBV7-2; J gene: TRBJ2-2; CDR3 length: 14; CDR3 protein: CASSVVKGAGELFF
V gene: TRBV20-1; J gene: TRBJ2-5; CDR3 length: 16; CDR3 protein: CSASPIKRELQETQYF
V gene: TRBV11-2; J gene: TRBJ2-4; CDR3 length: 16; CDR3 protein: CASSFEGGIAKNIQYF
V gene: TRBV15; J gene: TRBJ1-5; CDR3 length: 17; CDR3 protein: CATSRDRDRARNQPQHF
V gene: TRBV29-1; J gene: TRBJ1-1; CDR3 length: 13; CDR3 protein: CSVGTGGSTEAFF
V gene: TRBV11-2; J gene: TRBJ1-4; CDR3 length: 17; CDR3 protein: CASSLALPGTGNEKLFF
V gene: TRBV20-1; J gene: TRBJ1-4; CDR3 length: 15; CDR3 protein: CSAIDGLKRGEKLFF
V gene: TRBV2; J gene: TRBJ1-5; CDR3 length: 13; CDR3 protein: CASCRDSNQPQHF
V gene: TRBV5-6; J gene: TRBJ1-4; CDR3 length: 12; CDR3 protein: CASSKVDEKLFF
V gene: TRBV30; J gene: TRBJ1-1; CDR3 length: 14; CDR3 protein: CAWNLGGADTEAFF
V gene: TRBV29-1; J gene: TRBJ2-5; CDR3 length: 11; CDR3 protein: CSPKIQETQYF
V gene: TRBV30; J gene: TRBJ1-2; CDR3 length: 10; CDR3 protein: CAFDTHGYTF
V gene: TRBV7-6; J gene: TRBJ2-5; CDR3 length: 14; CDR3 protein: CASRASGSPGTQYF
V gene: TRBV7-9; J gene: TRBJ1-1; CDR3 length: 17; CDR3 protein: CASSPGTGFWRMTEAFF
V gene: TRBV27; J gene: TRBJ1-2; CDR3 length: 14; CDR3 protein: CASSFRRPNYGYTF
V gene: TRBV12-3/TRBV12-4; J gene: TRBJ1-2; CDR3 length: 12; CDR3 protein: CASSLGNYGYTF
V gene: TRBV12-3/TRBV12-4; J gene: TRBJ1-2; CDR3 length: 15; CDR3 protein: CASSLGRAANYGYTF
V gene: TRBV6-1; J gene: TRBJ1-2; CDR3 length: 15; CDR3 protein: CASRENGLANYGYTF
V gene: TRBV5-6; J gene: TRBJ1-4; CDR3 length: 14; CDR3 protein: CASSLYRVNEKLFF
V gene: TRBV6-1; J gene: TRBJ2-7; CDR3 length: 13; CDR3 protein: CASSEMGTDEQYF
V gene: TRBV20-1; J gene: TRBJ2-7; CDR3 length: 11; CDR3 protein: CSATLTGEQYF
V gene: TRBV28; J gene: TRBJ2-1; CDR3 length: 12; CDR3 protein: CASSLFSGEQFF
V gene: TRBV29-1; J gene: TRBJ1-1; CDR3 length: 12; CDR3 protein: CSAEALNTEAFF
V gene: TRBV5-1; J gene: TRBJ2-5; CDR3 length: 13; CDR3 protein: CASSLATGGHQYF
V gene: TRBV12-3/TRBV12-4; J gene: TRBJ1-6; CDR3 length: 16; CDR3 protein: CASSFPGTGRTLPLHF
V gene: TRBV6-1; J gene: TRBJ1-2; CDR3 length: 15; CDR3 protein: CASSPPGQGARGYTF
V gene: TRBV11-2; J gene: TRBJ2-7; CDR3 length: 15; CDR3 protein: CASSSPGQGAREQYF
V gene: TRBV6-1; J gene: TRBJ1-3; CDR3 length: 12; CDR3 protein: CASQGGGNTIYF
V gene: TRBV3-1; J gene: TRBJ1-4; CDR3 length: 16; CDR3 protein: CASSPPPGVRNEKLFF
V gene: TRBV12-3/TRBV12-4; J gene: TRBJ2-6; CDR3 length: 17; CDR3 protein: CASSMGQVLTGANVLTF
V gene: TRBV2; J gene: TRBJ1-2; CDR3 length: 14; CDR3 protein: CASSEAGAYYGYTF
V gene: TRBV12-3/TRBV12-4; J gene: TRBJ2-2; CDR3 length: 15; CDR3 protein: CASSPTRRGTGELFF
V gene: TRBV20-1; J gene: TRBJ1-5; CDR3 length: 15; CDR3 protein: CSARVQGSGNQPQHF
V gene: TRBV28; J gene: TRBJ1-5; CDR3 length: 15; CDR3 protein: CASSPGRWGNQPQHF
V gene: TRBV10-3; J gene: TRBJ1-5; CDR3 length: 19; CDR3 protein: CAISESIVIRDNSNQPQHF
V gene: TRBV19; J gene: TRBJ1-2; CDR3 length: 14; CDR3 protein: CASGSGQGYYGYTF
V gene: TRBV19; J gene: TRBJ1-1; CDR3 length: 14; CDR3 protein: CASSIGGVNTEAFF